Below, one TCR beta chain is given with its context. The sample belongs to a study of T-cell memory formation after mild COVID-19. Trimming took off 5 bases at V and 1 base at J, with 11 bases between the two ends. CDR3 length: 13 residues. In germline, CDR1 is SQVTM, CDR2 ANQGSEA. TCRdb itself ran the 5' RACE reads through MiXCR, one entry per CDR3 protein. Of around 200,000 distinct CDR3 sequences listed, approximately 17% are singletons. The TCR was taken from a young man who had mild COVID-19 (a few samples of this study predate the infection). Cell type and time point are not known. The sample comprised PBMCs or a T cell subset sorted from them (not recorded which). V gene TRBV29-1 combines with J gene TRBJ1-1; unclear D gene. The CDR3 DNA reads TGCAGCGTTATCAGGCGACAGAACACTGAAGCTTTCTTT. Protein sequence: CSVIRRQNTEAFF.